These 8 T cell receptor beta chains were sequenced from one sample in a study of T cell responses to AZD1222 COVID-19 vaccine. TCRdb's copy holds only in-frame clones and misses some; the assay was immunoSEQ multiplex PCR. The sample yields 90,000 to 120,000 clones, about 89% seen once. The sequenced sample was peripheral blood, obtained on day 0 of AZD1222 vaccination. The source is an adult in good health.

Here the CDR3 reads CASLTPGTVYNEQFF. DNA of the CDR3: TGTGCCAGCTTAACACCCGGGACAGTATACAATGAGCAGTTCTTC. V usage is TRBV18 and J usage is TRBJ2-1; 7 bases are a match to TRBD1. The germline CDR1 and CDR2 sequences are KGHSH and LQKENI. The CDR3 has 15 amino acids. V shed 7 bases and J 4 bases; nucleotides not matched to a gene: 10.

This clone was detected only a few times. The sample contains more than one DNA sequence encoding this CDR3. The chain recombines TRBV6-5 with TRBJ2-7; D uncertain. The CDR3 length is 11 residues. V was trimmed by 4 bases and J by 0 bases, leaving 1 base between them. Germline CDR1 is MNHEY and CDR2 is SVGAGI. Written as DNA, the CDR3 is TGTGCCAGCAGTTTCTCCTACGAGCAGTACTTC. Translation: CASSFSYEQYF.

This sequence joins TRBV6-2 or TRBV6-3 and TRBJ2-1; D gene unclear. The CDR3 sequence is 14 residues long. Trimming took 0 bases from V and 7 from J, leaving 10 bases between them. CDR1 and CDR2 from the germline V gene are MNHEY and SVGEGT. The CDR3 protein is CASSYSIFANEQFF. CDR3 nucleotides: TGTGCCAGCAGTTACTCGATTTTTGCGAATGAGCAGTTCTTC.

This CDR3 is CASSWVRGLNDNEQFF. In DNA, the CDR3 is TGTGCCAGCAGCTGGGTTCGGGGTTTGAACGACAATGAGCAGTTCTTC. V and J are TRBV5-6 and TRBJ2-1, with D maybe TRBD2 (5 bases). There are 16 residues in the CDR3. V was cut by 3 bases and J by 5 bases, with 18 bases left in between. Germline V gene sequence: CDR1 SGHDT, CDR2 YYEEEE. Full variable domain (remainder filled in from reference TRBV5-6 and TRBJ2-1): DAGVTQSPTHLIKTRGQQVTLRCSPKSGHDTVSWYQQALGQGPQFIFQYYEEEERQRGNFPDRFSGHQFPNYSSELNVNALLLGDSALYLCASSWVRGLNDNEQFFGPGTRLTVL.

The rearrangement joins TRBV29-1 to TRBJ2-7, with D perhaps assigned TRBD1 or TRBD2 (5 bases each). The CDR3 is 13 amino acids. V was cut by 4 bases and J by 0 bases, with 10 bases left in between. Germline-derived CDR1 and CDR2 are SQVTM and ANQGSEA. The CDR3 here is CSVGGTGSYEQYF. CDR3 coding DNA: TGCAGCGTTGGGGGGACGGGCTCCTACGAGCAGTACTTC.

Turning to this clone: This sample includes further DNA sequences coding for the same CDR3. The CDR3 protein is CAWSVQGDQPQHF. For the CDR3, the DNA is TGTGCCTGGAGTGTACAAGGGGATCAGCCCCAGCATTTT. The V call is TRBV30, the J call TRBJ1-5, with a tentative D call TRBD1 (5 bases). The CDR3 extends over 13 amino acids. CDR1 is GTSNPN and CDR2 is SVGIG in the germline V gene (reference sequence). V lost 0 bases and J 5 bases, leaving 8 bases between the germline ends. Full variable domain (remainder filled in from reference TRBV30 and TRBJ1-5): SQTIHQWPATLVQPVGSPLSLECTVEGTSNPNLYWYRQAAGRGLQLLFYSVGIGQISSEVPQNLSASRPQDRQFILSSKKLLLSDSGFYLCAWSVQGDQPQHFGDGTRLSIL.

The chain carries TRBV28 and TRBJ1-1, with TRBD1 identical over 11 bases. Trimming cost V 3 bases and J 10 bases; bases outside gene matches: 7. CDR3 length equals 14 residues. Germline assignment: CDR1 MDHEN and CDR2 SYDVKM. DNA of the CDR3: TGTGCCAGCAGTTTGTCGGACAGGGGGCGCAGAGCTTTCTTT. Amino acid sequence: CASSLSDRGRRAFF.

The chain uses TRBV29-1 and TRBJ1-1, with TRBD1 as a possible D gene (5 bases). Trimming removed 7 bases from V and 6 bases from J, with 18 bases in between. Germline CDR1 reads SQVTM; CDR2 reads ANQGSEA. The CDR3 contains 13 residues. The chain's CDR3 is CSAATVVVSEAFF. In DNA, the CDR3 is TGCAGCGCAGCGACAGTGGTGGTCTCTGAAGCTTTCTTT.